This entry concerns a single T cell receptor beta chain. V lost 2 bases, J lost 9 bases, and 11 bases lay in between. This CDR3 is 13 amino acids long. CDR1 is ENHRY and CDR2 is SYGVKD in the germline V gene. Authors' data handling: Scientists estimated how many nucleated cells there were by amplifying reference gene primers. Using immunoSEQ multiplex PCR, the repertoire was profiled, and TCRdb retains in-frame clones only, with some absent. D and trimming were read from the DNA, whereas the V and J calls and clone size are those reported in that table. The top ten hold about 5.7% of the sample, which has roughly 100,000 clones, almost 95% seen once. The data originate from a study of blood T cell repertoires in COVID-19. Whole-study context: Researchers got acute and convalescent COVID-19 samples from the United States, Italy and Spain.

Sequenced sample: peripheral blood. V is TRBV10-3 and J is TRBJ2-1; perhaps TRBD2 as D (6 bases). The sequence was collected from a man between 45 and 60 years old with active COVID-19. CDR3 protein: CAISESRDSEQFF. The CDR3 DNA sequence: TGTGCCATCAGTGAGAGCCGGGACTCTGAGCAGTTCTTC.